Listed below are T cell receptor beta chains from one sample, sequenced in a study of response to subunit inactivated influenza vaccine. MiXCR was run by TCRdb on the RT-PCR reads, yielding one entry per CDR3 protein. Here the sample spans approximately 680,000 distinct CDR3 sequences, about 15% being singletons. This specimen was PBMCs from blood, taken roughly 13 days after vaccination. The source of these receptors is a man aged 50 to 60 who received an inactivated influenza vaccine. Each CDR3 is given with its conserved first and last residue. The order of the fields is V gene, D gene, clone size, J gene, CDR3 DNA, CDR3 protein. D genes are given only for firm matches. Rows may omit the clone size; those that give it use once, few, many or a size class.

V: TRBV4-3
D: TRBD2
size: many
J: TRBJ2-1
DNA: TGCGCCAGCAGCCAAGATCGGGCGGGAGGTTCCGGCAGGTTCTTC
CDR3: CASSQDRAGGSGRFF

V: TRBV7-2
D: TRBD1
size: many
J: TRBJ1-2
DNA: TGTGCCAGCAGCCAAGGGACAGCTCCGTATGGCTACACCTTC
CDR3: CASSQGTAPYGYTF

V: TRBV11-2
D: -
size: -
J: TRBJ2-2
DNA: TGTGCCAGCGGTCGGGTGGCGGAACACACCGGGGAGCTGTTTTTT
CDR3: CASGRVAEHTGELFF

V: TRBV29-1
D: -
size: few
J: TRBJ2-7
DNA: TGCAGCGTGAGGGGGGGGGTCGAGCAGTACTTC
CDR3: CSVRGGVEQYF

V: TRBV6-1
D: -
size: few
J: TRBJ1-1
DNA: TGTGCCAGCAGTGAATTGGGGGGCCGAGGGAACACTGAAGCTTTCTTT
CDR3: CASSELGGRGNTEAFF

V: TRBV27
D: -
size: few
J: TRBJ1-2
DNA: TGTGCCAGCAGTTTACGGCTGGGGGGGTCGTATGGCTACACCTTC
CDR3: CASSLRLGGSYGYTF

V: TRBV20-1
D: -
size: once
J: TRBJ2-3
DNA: TGCAGTGCTAGTTGGGGAGGAAGGACAGATTCGCAGTATTTT
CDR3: CSASWGGRTDSQYF

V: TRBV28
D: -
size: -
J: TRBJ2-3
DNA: TGTGCCAGCAGTTCCGGGATGGGCACAGATACGCAGTATTTT
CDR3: CASSSGMGTDTQYF

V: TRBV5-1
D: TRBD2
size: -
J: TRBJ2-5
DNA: TGCGCCAGCAGCCCGAGACTAGCGGGAGATCGGGAGACCCAGTACTTC
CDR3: CASSPRLAGDRETQYF

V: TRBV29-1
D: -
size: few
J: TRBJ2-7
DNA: TGCAGCGTTGTTGGCTTCCCAGGTCCTGTCAACTACGAGCAGTACTTC
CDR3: CSVVGFPGPVNYEQYF

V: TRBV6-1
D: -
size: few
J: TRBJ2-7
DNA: TGTGCCAGCAGATCAGCGGTCAGGCCCAACTCCTACGAGCAGTACTTC
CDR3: CASRSAVRPNSYEQYF

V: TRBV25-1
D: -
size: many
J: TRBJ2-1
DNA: TGTGCCAGCAGTGAAATTGGACTATACTCCTACAATGAGCAGTTCTTC
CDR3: CASSEIGLYSYNEQFF

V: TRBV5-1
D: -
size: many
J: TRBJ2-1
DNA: TGCGCCAGCAGCCCTCTCCTTTCGGGACCCTACAATGAGCAGTTCTTC
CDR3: CASSPLLSGPYNEQFF

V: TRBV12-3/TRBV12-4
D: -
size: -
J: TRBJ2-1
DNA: TGTGCCACCGGTTGGGGTAATGAGCAGTTCTTC
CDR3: CATGWGNEQFF

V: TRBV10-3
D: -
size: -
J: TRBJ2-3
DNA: TGTGCCATCAGTGAAGGCTCGGCCTCTACAGATACGCAGTATTTT
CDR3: CAISEGSASTDTQYF

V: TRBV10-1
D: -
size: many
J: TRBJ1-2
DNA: TGCGCCAGCAGTGCTGCAGATCCATATGGCTACACCTTC
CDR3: CASSAADPYGYTF

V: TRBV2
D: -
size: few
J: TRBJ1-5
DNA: TGTGCCAGCAAAGGACAATCGGGTCAGCCCCAGCATTTT
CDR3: CASKGQSGQPQHF

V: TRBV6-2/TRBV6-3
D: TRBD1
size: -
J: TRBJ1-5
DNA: TGTGCCAGCAGTCGCCCCGGGACAGGGTTTGGCCAGCCCCAGCATTTT
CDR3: CASSRPGTGFGQPQHF

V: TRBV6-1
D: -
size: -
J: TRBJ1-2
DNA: TGTGCCAGCACGGGATCTCCGAACTATGGCTACACCTTC
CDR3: CASTGSPNYGYTF

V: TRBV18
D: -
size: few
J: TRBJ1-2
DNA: TGTGCCAGCTCTAACGCCGGGTTCTATGGCTACACCTTC
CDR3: CASSNAGFYGYTF

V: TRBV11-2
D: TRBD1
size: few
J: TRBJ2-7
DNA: TGTGCCAGCAGCTTGGTACCGGGACAGGGAATATCCGAGCAGTACTTC
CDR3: CASSLVPGQGISEQYF

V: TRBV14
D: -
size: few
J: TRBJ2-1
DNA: TGTGCCAGCAGCCAAGATCGTGGCAGGGGACTGCCTAGGGATGAGCAGTTCTTC
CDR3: CASSQDRGRGLPRDEQFF

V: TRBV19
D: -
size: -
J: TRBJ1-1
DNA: TGTGCCAGTGCCGTTTGGGGGGTCACTGAAGCTTTCTTT
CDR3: CASAVWGVTEAFF

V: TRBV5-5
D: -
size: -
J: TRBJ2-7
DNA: TGTGCCAGCAGCTTGGAGCTCTTCGAGCAGTACTTC
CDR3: CASSLELFEQYF

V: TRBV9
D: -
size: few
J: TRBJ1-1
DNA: TGTGCCAGCAGCGCCGCTGGGGGCTTTGAAGCTTTCTTT
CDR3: CASSAAGGFEAFF

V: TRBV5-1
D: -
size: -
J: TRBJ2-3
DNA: TGCGCCAGCAGCCAGAGGATTGTTAGCACAGATACGCAGTATTTT
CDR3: CASSQRIVSTDTQYF

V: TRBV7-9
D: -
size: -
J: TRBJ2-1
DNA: TGTGCCAGCAGCGCCTCAAGCTCCTACAATGAGCAGTTCTTC
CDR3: CASSASSSYNEQFF

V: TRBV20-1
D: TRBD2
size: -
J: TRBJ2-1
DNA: TGCTGTGCTAGAGATGTCCAGCGGGGGATGTACAATGAGCAGTTCTTC
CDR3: CCARDVQRGMYNEQFF

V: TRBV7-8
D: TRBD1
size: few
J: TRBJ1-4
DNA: TGTGCCAGCAGCCCGAGACAGGGGGATTCAGAAAAACTGTTTTTT
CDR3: CASSPRQGDSEKLFF

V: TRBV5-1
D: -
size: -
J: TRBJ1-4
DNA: TGCGCCAGCAGCTTTTCGGGGGAAAGTAAAAAACTGTTTTTT
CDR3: CASSFSGESKKLFF

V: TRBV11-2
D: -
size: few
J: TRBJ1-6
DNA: TGTGCCAGCAGCTTAAACGGGGGGCCAAATTCACCCCTCCACTTT
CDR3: CASSLNGGPNSPLHF

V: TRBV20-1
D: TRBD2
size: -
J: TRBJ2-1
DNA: TGCAGTGCTAGAGGACTAGCGTTTGAAAATGAGCAGTTCTTC
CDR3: CSARGLAFENEQFF

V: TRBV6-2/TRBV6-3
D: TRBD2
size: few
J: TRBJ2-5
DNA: TGTGCCAGCAGTTACCAGCGGGGGACTGGGGAGACCCAGTACTTC
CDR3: CASSYQRGTGETQYF

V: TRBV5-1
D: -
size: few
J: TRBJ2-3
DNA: TGCGCCAGCACCCCGGAGGGAAGGAGCACAGATACGCAGTATTTT
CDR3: CASTPEGRSTDTQYF

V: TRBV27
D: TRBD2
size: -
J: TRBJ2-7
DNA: TGTGCCAGCAGTTCTTTAGCGGGAGGGCCTTCCGAGCAGTACTTC
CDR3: CASSSLAGGPSEQYF

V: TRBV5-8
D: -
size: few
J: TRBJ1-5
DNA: TGTGCCAGCAGCAACGGTGGCAATCAGCCCCAGCATTTT
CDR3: CASSNGGNQPQHF

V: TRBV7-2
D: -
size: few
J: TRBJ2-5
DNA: TGTGCCAGCAGCCCCGGGCTAGCCTTCGAGACCCAGTACTTC
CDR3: CASSPGLAFETQYF

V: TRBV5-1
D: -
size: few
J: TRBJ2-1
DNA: TGCGCCAGCAGCTTGGGAGCTTCTGCTGGGTACAATGAGCAGTTCTTC
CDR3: CASSLGASAGYNEQFF

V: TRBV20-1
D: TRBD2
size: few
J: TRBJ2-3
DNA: TGCAGTGCTAGAGATTTCGGGACTAGCGGCAACACAGATACGCAGTATTTT
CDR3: CSARDFGTSGNTDTQYF

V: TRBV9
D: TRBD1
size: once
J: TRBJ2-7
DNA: TGTGCCAGCAGCCCCCCCCCAGGGACAGGGGGCTACGAGCAGTACTTC
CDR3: CASSPPPGTGGYEQYF

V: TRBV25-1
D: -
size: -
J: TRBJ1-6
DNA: TGTGCCAGCAGTGCAAATCCGGGGCCTTATAATTCACCCCTCCACTTT
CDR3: CASSANPGPYNSPLHF

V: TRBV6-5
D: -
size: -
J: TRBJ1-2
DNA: TGTGCCAGCAGTTACTCAGGAGTCTATGGCTACACCTTC
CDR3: CASSYSGVYGYTF